Below, 14 T cell receptor beta chains from the same sample are listed, as sequenced in a study of CD4 T cells in relation to SARS-CoV-2 and coronaviruses. Unexposed donor CD4+ T cells date from 2011-2018, before the COVID-19 pandemic. The cells were cultured for about ten days before CD4+ T cells were isolated. Only in-frame clones appear in the TCRdb table, and some are missing; sequencing was by immunoSEQ multiplex PCR. In the table there are roughly 25,000 clones, under 80% of which are singletons. For these TCRs, the target antigens are not known. The sequencing sample was made of CD4+ T cells from PBMCs, cultured in vitro. Every receptor here comes from a human donor in good health.

This clone was found a few times. The genes are TRBV6-1 and TRBJ2-2; D remains unclear. Per the germline V gene, CDR1 is MNHNS and CDR2 is SASEGT. V was trimmed by 2 bases and J by 0 bases, leaving 7 bases between them. The CDR3 is made up of 15 amino acids. CDR3 bases: TGTGCCAGCAGTGAATTGGGTACGAACACCGGGGAGCTGTTTTTT. Translation: CASSELGTNTGELFF.

This clone showed up just a few times. The rearrangement links TRBV5-1 to TRBJ1-5, with D possibly being TRBD1 (6 bases). The CDR3 is made up of 16 amino acids. Trimming removed 0 bases at V and 5 bases at J, with 15 bases between. Per the germline V gene, CDR1 is SGHRS and CDR2 is YFSETQ. This chain's CDR3 is CASSLGSGGPDQPQHF. The DNA for the CDR3 is TGCGCCAGCAGCTTGGGGTCGGGGGGGCCGGATCAGCCCCAGCATTTT. The variable domain in full, completed from reference TRBV5-1 and TRBJ1-5, reads KAGVTQTPRYLIKTRGQQVTLSCSPISGHRSVSWYQQTPGQGLQFLFEYFSETQRNKGNFPGRFSGRQFSNSRSEMNVSTLELGDSALYLCASSLGSGGPDQPQHFGDGTRLSIL.

The chain couples TRBV21-1 to TRBJ1-2; the tabulated D call, TRBD1, remains unverified against the DNA. TRBV21-1 is noted as a pseudogene. This CDR3 region has 14 residues. The CDR3, as DNA: TGTGCCAGCACCATGAACAGTGGAAGGAATGGCTACACCTTC. Protein: CASTMNSGRNGYTF.

The CDR3 DNA sequence: TGCGCCAGCAGCCAGGCAATAGCGGGGGGGCAGTTCTTC. Translated, it gives CASSQAIAGGQFF. The chain carries TRBV4-3 and TRBJ2-1; 10 bases fit TRBD2. With V trimmed by 3 bases and J by 12 bases, 5 bases remained unmatched. Germline CDR1 is LGHNA and CDR2 is YSLEER. The CDR3 is 13 residues long.

DNA for the CDR3: TGTGCCAGCAGCTTATTTCCCACTTCCGGTAACACTGAAGCTTTCTTT. Protein sequence: CASSLFPTSGNTEAFF. The J gene is TRBJ1-1, the V gene TRBV7-2; D remains unclear. Germline V gene sequence: CDR1 SGHTA, CDR2 FQGNSA. This CDR3 contains 16 residues. Trimming took 2 bases from V and 2 from J, leaving 15 bases between them.

This chain uses TRBV5-1 with TRBJ2-4, with D possibly TRBD2 on 6 matching bases. CDR1 SGHRS and CDR2 YFSETQ come from the germline V gene. V gave up 0 bases and J gave up 8 bases, with 12 bases separating them. This CDR3 is built from 14 residues. The CDR3 region is CASSLEKPGDIQYF. The DNA of the CDR3 is TGCGCCAGCAGCTTGGAAAAGCCGGGGGACATTCAGTACTTC. The complete variable domain, with remaining parts taken from reference TRBV5-1 and TRBJ2-4, reads KAGVTQTPRYLIKTRGQQVTLSCSPISGHRSVSWYQQTPGQGLQFLFEYFSETQRNKGNFPGRFSGRQFSNSRSEMNVSTLELGDSALYLCASSLEKPGDIQYFGAGTRLSVL.

This chain uses TRBV3-1 (or the pseudogene TRBV3-2) with TRBJ2-7, with TRBD2 matching over 13 bases. Germline loops: CDR1 LGHDT, CDR2 YNNKEL (reference sequence). The ends lost 7 bases at V and 9 bases at J; junction bases unmatched: 9. The CDR3 loop spans 14 amino acids. The CDR3 DNA reads TGTGCCAGCAAGTCGGGACTAGCGGGGAGTGCGCAGTACTTC. This translates into CASKSGLAGSAQYF.

The chain links TRBV5-8 to TRBJ2-5, with D hard to call. Germline assignment: CDR1 SGHTS and CDR2 YDEGEE. Trimming removed 1 base at V and 5 bases at J, with 18 bases between. The CDR3 sequence is 16 residues long. In DNA form, the CDR3 reads TGTGCCAGCAGCTTGCTCTCCTGGACGGAGTCGGAGACCCAGTACTTC. This translates into CASSLLSWTESETQYF.

This clone has just one count. The genes are TRBV21-1 and TRBJ1-1; TRBD1, the table's D call, lacks a check against the DNA. TRBV21-1 is deemed a pseudogene. The length of the CDR3 is 12 residues. The CDR3, as DNA: TGTGCCAGCGGTTACAGTGGCCCTGAAGCTTTCTTT. This gives the protein CASGYSGPEAFF.

This chain links TRBV29-1 with TRBJ2-5, with 9 bases that match TRBD1. Germline V lookup: CDR1 SQVTM, CDR2 ANQGSEA. The CDR3 extends over 11 amino acids. With 6 bases clipped from V and 9 bases from J, the junction kept 5 bases outside the gene matches. CDR3 nucleotide sequence: TGCAGCGTGGATGACAGGGGGGCCCAGTACTTC. Residues: CSVDDRGAQYF.

The chain recombines TRBV10-3 with TRBJ2-2; 8 bases fit TRBD1. The CDR3 sequence is 15 residues long. The V gene end was trimmed by 5 bases and the J gene end by 0 bases; junction bases not matched to a gene: 2. Germline V gene sequence: CDR1 ENHRY, CDR2 SYGVKD. CDR3 in amino acids: CAISLRGPNTGELFF. CDR3 DNA: TGTGCCATCAGTCTCAGGGGGCCGAACACCGGGGAGCTGTTTTTT.

This clone was recorded a few times. The genes are TRBV2 and TRBJ1-4; TRBD1 is a possible D gene (6 bases). V was cut by 4 bases and J by 3 bases, with 12 bases left in between. The CDR3 totals 15 residues. Germline V gene sequence: CDR1 SNHLY, CDR2 FYNNEI. The CDR3 spells CASSVSRQANEKLFF. CDR3 nucleotide sequence: TGTGCCAGCAGTGTCTCCCGACAGGCTAATGAAAAACTGTTTTTT.

The rearrangement joins TRBV29-1 to TRBJ2-2; 7 bases agree with TRBD1. Germline V lookup: CDR1 SQVTM, CDR2 ANQGSEA. This CDR3 spans 14 amino acids. Trimming cost V 6 bases and J 2 bases; bases outside gene matches: 6. As DNA, the CDR3 is TGCAGCGTGGTAGGGACAGCAAACACCGGGGAGCTGTTTTTT. This sequence encodes CSVVGTANTGELFF.

Here the CDR3 reads CASSRRDHGYTF. CDR3 in DNA: TGTGCCAGCAGCCGGAGGGACCACGGCTACACCTTC. V and J are TRBV3-1 (or the pseudogene TRBV3-2) and TRBJ1-2, with D maybe TRBD1 (5 bases). Between the trimmed V and J ends, which lost 4 bases and 8 bases, there was a span of 11 bases. CDR3 length: 12 residues. Germline-derived CDR1 and CDR2 are LGHDT and YNNKEL (reference sequence).